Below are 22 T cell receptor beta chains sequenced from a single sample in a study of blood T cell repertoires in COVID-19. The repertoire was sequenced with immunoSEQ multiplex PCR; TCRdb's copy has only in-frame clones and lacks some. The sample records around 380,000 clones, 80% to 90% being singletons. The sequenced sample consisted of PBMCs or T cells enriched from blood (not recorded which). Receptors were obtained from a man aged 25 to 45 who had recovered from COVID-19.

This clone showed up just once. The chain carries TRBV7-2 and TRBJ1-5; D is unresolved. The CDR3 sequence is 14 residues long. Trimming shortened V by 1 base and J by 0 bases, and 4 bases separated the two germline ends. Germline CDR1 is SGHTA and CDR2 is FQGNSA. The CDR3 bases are TGTGCCAGCAGCTTAGACGGTAGCAATCAGCCCCAGCATTTT. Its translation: CASSLDGSNQPQHF.

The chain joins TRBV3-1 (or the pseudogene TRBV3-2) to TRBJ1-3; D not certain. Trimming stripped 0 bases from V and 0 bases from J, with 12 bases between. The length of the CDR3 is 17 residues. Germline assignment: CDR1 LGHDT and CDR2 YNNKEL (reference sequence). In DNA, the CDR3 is TGTGCCAGCAGCCAAGAATTGTGGAGTTACTCTGGAAACACCATATATTTT. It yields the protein CASSQELWSYSGNTIYF.

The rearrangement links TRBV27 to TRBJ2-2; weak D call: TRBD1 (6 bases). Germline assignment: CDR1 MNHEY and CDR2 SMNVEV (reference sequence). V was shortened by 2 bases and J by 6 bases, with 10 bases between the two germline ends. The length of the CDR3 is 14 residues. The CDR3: CASSLNEGAGELFF. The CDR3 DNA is TGTGCCAGCAGTTTAAATGAGGGGGCCGGGGAGCTGTTTTTT.

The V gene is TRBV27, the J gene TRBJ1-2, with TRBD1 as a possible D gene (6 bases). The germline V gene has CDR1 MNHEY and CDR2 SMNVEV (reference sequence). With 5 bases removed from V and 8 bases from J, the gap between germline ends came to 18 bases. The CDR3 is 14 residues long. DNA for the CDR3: TGTGCCAGCAGTCCGAGGACAGAATCCGGCGGCTACACCTTC. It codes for CASSPRTESGGYTF.

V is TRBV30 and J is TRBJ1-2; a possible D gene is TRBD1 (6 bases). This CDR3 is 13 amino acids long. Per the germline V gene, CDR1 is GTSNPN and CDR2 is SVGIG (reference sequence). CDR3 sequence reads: CAGAGADNYGYTF. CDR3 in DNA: TGTGCTGGTGCGGGGGCGGATAACTATGGCTACACCTTC.

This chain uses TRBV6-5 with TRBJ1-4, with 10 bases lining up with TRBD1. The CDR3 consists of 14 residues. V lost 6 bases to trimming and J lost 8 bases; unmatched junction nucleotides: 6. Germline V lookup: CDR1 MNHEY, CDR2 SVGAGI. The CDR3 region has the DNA TGTGCCAGCAGACCGACAGGGGGCTGGGAAAAACTGTTTTTT. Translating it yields CASRPTGGWEKLFF.

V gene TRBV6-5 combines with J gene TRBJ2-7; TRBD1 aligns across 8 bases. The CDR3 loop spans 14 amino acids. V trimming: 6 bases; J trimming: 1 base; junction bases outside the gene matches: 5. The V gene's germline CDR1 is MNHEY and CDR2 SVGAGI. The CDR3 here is CASRTGVGSYEQYF. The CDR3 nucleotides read TGTGCCAGCAGGACAGGGGTTGGGTCCTACGAGCAGTACTTC.

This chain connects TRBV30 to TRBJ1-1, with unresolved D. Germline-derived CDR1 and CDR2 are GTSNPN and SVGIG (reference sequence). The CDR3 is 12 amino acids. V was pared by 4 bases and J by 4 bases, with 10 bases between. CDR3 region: CAWTPWSTEAFF. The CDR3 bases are TGTGCCTGGACCCCATGGAGCACTGAAGCTTTCTTT.

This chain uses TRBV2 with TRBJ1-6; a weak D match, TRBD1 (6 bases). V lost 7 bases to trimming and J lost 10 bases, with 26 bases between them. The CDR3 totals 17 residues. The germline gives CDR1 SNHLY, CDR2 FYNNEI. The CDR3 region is CASTFGDTGLLWSPLHF. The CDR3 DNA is TGTGCCAGCACCTTTGGGGACACTGGTTTATTATGGTCACCCCTCCACTTT.

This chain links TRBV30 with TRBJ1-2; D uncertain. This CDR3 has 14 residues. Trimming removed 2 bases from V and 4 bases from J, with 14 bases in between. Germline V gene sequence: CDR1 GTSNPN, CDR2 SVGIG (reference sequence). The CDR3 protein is CAWSPDIRPYGYTF. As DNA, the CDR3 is TGTGCCTGGAGTCCCGACATCAGGCCCTATGGCTACACCTTC.

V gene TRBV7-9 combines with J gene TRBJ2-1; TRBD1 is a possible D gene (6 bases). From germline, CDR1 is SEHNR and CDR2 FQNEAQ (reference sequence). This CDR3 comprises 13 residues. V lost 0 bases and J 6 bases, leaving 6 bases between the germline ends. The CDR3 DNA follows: TGTGCCAGCAGCTTAGCACAGGGCAATGAGCAGTTCTTC. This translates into CASSLAQGNEQFF.

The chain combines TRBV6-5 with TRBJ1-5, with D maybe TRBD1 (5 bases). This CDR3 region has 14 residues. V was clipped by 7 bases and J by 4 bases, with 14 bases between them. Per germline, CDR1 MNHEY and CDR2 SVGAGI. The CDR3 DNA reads TGTGCCAGCAACGGCGGGGCTGGGAATCAGCCCCAGCATTTT. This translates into CASNGGAGNQPQHF.

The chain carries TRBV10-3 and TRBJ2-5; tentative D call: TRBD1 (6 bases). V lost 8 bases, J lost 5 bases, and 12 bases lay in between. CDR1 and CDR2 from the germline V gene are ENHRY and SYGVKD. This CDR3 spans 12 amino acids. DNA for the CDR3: TGTGCCATCGCAGAAGGGGGTGAGACCCAGTACTTC. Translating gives CAIAEGGETQYF.

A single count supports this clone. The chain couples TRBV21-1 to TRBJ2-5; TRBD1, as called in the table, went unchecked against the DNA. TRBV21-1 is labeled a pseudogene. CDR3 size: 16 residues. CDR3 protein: CASSKPGTGTKETQYF. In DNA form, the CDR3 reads TGTGCCAGCAGCAAACCTGGGACAGGAACCAAAGAGACCCAGTACTTC.

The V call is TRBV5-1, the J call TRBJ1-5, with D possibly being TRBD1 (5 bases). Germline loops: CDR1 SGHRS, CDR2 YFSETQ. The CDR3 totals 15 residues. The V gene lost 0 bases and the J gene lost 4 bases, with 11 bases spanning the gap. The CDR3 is CASSLASGKNQPQHF. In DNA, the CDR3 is TGCGCCAGCAGCTTGGCGTCAGGGAAGAATCAGCCCCAGCATTTT.

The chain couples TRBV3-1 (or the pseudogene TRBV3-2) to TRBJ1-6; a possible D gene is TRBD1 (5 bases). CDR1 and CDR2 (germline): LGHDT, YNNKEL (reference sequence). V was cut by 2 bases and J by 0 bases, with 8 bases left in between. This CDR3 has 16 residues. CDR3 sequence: CASSQRQSSYNSPLHF. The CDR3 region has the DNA TGTGCCAGCAGCCAAAGACAGAGCTCCTATAATTCACCCCTCCACTTT.

The CDR3 nucleotides read TGTGCCACCAGCAGAGATCCCGCGGTCTCTGGAAACACCATATATTTT. Amino acid sequence: CATSRDPAVSGNTIYF. The chain joins TRBV15 to TRBJ1-3; no definite D call. The V gene lost 0 bases and the J gene lost 0 bases, with 9 bases spanning the gap. This CDR3 comprises 16 residues. Germline V gene sequence: CDR1 LNHNV, CDR2 YYDKDF (reference sequence).

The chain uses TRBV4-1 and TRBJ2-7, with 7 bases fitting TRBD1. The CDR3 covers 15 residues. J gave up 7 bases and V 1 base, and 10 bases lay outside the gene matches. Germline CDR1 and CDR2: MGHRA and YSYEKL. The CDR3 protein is CASSQVGTEISEQYF. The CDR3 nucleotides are TGCGCCAGCAGCCAAGTCGGGACAGAAATCTCGGAGCAGTACTTC.

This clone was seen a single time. Written as DNA, the CDR3 is TGTGCCAGTAGCCTAACAAGGCAGGCCACAGATACGCAGTATTTT. Protein product: CASSLTRQATDTQYF. V usage is TRBV19 and J usage is TRBJ2-3; D gene uncertain. V was trimmed by 6 bases and J by 2 bases, leaving 15 bases between them. Germline CDR1 reads LNHDA; CDR2 reads SQIVND (reference sequence). The CDR3 is 15 amino acids.

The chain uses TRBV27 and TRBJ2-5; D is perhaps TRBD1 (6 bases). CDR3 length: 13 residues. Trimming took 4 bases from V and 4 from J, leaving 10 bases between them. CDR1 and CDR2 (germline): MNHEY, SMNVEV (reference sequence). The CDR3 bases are TGTGCCAGCAGTTCCAGGGGTCCAGAGACCCAGTACTTC. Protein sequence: CASSSRGPETQYF.

CDR3 in DNA: TGCAGCGTGGACAGGCTAAACACTGAAGCTTTCTTT. It yields the protein CSVDRLNTEAFF. V is TRBV29-1 and J is TRBJ1-1, with TRBD1 matching 7 bases. This CDR3 has 12 residues. The germline CDR1 and CDR2 sequences are SQVTM and ANQGSEA. V dropped 6 bases and J dropped 2; count of bases not matched to a gene: 3.

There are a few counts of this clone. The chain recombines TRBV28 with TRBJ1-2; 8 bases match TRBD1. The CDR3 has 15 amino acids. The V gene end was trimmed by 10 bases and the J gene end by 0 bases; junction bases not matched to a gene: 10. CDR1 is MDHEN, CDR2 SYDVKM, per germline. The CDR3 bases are TGTGCCACCCGAACAGGGGGTCCTCCTAACTATGGCTACACCTTC. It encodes CATRTGGPPNYGYTF.